This T cell receptor beta chain was recovered during a study of response to subunit inactivated influenza vaccine (dated by TCRdb to the late 2010s). Regarding the study in general: To follow how T cells responded to a trivalent subunit inactivated influenza vaccine, the researchers relied on deep quantitative profiling of the T cell receptor repertoire.

Results the study describes overall, beyond this receptor: It was suggested by the authors that each seasonal influenza vaccination may recruit only a limited number of new T cells.

The method was RT-PCR. The run used an Illumina HiSeq 2500. TCRdb reanalyzed the raw reads on its own, using fastp at Q25 for trimming and MiXCR for clone calling, and kept in-frame beta chains. One record per CDR3 amino acid sequence lists the most common genes and DNA. The sample records 400,000 to 650,000 distinct CDR3 sequences, approximately 7.8% of which are singletons. The biggest ten clones account for around 13% of the sample. Points on this clonotype: It lacks a known antigen. Per-base qualities were not stored, and no clone one base away is much larger.

The sequence derives from a man between 50 and 75 years old who received an inactivated influenza vaccine. Donor details come from another sample of the same person, matched by shared clones. The sequenced sample was PBMCs from blood, obtained 23 months after vaccination.

This receptor carries the CDR3 CASSPRQFWGTGELFF. The DNA sequence is as follows: TGTGCCAGCAGCCCCCGACAGTTTTGGGGCACCGGGGAGCTGTTTTTT. The sequence joins TRBV3-1 to TRBJ2-2; the D gene is perhaps TRBD1, from 5 matching bases. The V end loses 4 bases and the J end loses 4 bases, and a stretch of 16 bases separates them. Spanning cysteine to phenylalanine, the CDR3 consists of 16 amino acids. Only the CDR3 DNA is retained, 48 bases long and in frame from the first base. The germline V gene (reference sequence) provides CDR1 LGHDT and CDR2 YNNKEL.